This T cell receptor (beta chain) was retrieved from a study of shared clonotypes between healthy human individuals. Terminally differentiated effector memory CD45RA+ cells were excluded by CCR7 positive selection of CD45RO-negative cells. Looked up from germline, CDR1 is LNHDA and CDR2 is SQIVND (reference sequence). Trimming took off 6 bases at V and 5 bases at J, with 14 bases between the two ends. This CDR3 contains 13 residues. The table came from immunoSEQ multiplex PCR; TCRdb's copy has only in-frame clones and leaves some out. The sample carries millions of clones, just over 90% recorded once.

Sequenced material: naive CD8+ T cells from PBMCs. This clonotype was obtained from a man in his late teens or twenties in good health. Some clones in this sample may be carry-over from other donors' samples. This chain uses TRBV19 with TRBJ2-7, with unresolved D. The DNA of the CDR3 is TGTGCCAGTAGCTTCAGACGACGTGACGAGCAGTACTTC. Amino acid sequence: CASSFRRRDEQYF. The full variable domain, with the rest looked up from reference TRBV19 and TRBJ2-7, is DGGITQSPKYLFRKEGQNVTLSCEQNLNHDAMYWYRQDPGQGLRLIYYSQIVNDFQKGDIAEGYSVSREKKESFPLTVTSAQKNPTAFYLCASSFRRRDEQYFGPGTRLTVT.